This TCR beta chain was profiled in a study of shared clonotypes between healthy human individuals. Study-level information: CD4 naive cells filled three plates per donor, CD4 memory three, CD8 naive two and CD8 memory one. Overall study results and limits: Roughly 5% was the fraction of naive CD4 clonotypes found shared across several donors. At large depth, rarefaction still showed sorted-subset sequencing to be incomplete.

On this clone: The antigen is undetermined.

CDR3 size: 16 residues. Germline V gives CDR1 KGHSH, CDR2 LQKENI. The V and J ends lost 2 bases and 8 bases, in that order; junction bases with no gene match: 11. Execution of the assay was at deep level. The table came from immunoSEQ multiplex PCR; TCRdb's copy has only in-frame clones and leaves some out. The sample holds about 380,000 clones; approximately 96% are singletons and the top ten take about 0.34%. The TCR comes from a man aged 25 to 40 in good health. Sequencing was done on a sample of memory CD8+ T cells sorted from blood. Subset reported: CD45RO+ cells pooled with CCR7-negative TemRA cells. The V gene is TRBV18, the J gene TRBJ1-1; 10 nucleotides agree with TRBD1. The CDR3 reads CASSPIHPGTGEEAFF. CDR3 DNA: TGTGCCAGCTCACCAATACATCCCGGGACAGGGGAAGAAGCTTTCTTT.